The 30 T cell receptor beta chains below come from one sample, sequenced in a study of cytomegalovirus exposure and HLA in healthy donors. Researchers ran the PCR with 60 Vbeta and 13 Jbeta primers. Produced via immunoSEQ multiplex PCR; TCRdb's table is partial and in-frame only. The table shows roughly 120,000 clones, with about three quarters occurring only once. The specimen sequenced was PBMCs. The origin of the receptors is a human donor in good health.

V usage is TRBV13 and J usage is TRBJ1-1; no clear D. V was clipped by 0 bases and J by 1 base, with 6 bases between them. Germline V lookup: CDR1 PRHDT, CDR2 FYEKMQ (reference sequence). The length of the CDR3 is 14 residues. Here the CDR3 reads CASSLGRSNTEAFF. CDR3 coding DNA: TGTGCCAGCAGCTTAGGCCGGTCGAACACTGAAGCTTTCTTT. Complete variable domain (other parts from reference TRBV13 and TRBJ1-1): AAGVIQSPRHLIKEKRETATLKCYPIPRHDTVYWYQQGPGQDPQFLISFYEKMQSDKGSIPDRFSAQQFSDYHSELNMSSLELGDSALYFCASSLGRSNTEAFFGQGTRLTVV.

The rearrangement links TRBV6-5 to TRBJ1-2; 9 bases are a match to TRBD1. Germline trimming cut 6 bases from V and 7 bases from J; bases unmatched to any gene: 9. The germline CDR1 and CDR2 sequences are MNHEY and SVGAGI. This CDR3 has 14 residues. The CDR3 DNA follows: TGTGCCAGCAGCCGGGACAGGGACCTGGTTGGCTACACCTTC. This translates into CASSRDRDLVGYTF.

This CDR3 reads CASSKPTGGFIRETQYF. CDR3 DNA: TGTGCCAGCAGTAAACCGACGGGGGGCTTCATAAGAGAGACCCAGTACTTC. The chain links TRBV28 to TRBJ2-5, with D possibly being TRBD2 (7 bases). V was cut by 5 bases and J by 4 bases, with 23 bases left in between. The germline V gene encodes CDR1 MDHEN and CDR2 SYDVKM. This CDR3 is built from 17 residues.

The CDR3 sequence: CASSPRQAHTDTQYF. CDR3 DNA: TGTGCCAGCTCACCCCGACAGGCTCACACAGATACGCAGTATTTT. The chain is built from TRBV18 and TRBJ2-3; perhaps TRBD1 as D (6 bases). There are 15 residues in the CDR3. The V end lost 3 bases, the J end lost 2 bases, and 12 bases lay between the germline ends. Germline-derived CDR1 and CDR2 are KGHSH and LQKENI.

The rearrangement uses TRBV6-5 and TRBJ1-1, with 7 bases aligning to TRBD1. Germline V lookup: CDR1 MNHEY, CDR2 SVGAGI. The CDR3 has 13 residues. The V segment lost 2 bases and the J segment 5 bases; nucleotides outside the gene matches: 2. The CDR3 region has the DNA TGTGCCAGCAGTTACCCAGGGGGAACTGAAGCTTTCTTT. Its translation: CASSYPGGTEAFF.

The chain recombines TRBV5-1 with TRBJ2-7; the match to TRBD1 covers 7 bases. The CDR3 length is 16 residues. V was pared by 0 bases and J by 6 bases, with 12 bases of the junction left unmatched. Per the germline V gene, CDR1 is SGHRS and CDR2 is YFSETQ. CDR3 amino acids: CASSLEVWTGHREQYF. The CDR3 coding sequence is TGCGCCAGCAGCTTGGAAGTCTGGACAGGTCACCGCGAGCAGTACTTC.

The gene calls are TRBV6-6 and TRBJ2-6, with D unresolved. The germline CDR1 and CDR2 sequences are MNHNY and SVGAGI (reference sequence). The CDR3 is 14 amino acids. Trimming removed 5 bases from V and 0 bases from J, with 5 bases in between. In DNA form, the CDR3 reads TGTGCCAGCAGTGGAGCCTCTGGGGCCAACGTCCTGACTTTC. Protein sequence: CASSGASGANVLTF.

This chain connects TRBV2 to TRBJ2-1; D ambiguous. The V end lost 7 bases, the J end lost 4 bases, and 11 bases lay between the germline ends. The CDR3 contains 13 residues. CDR1 SNHLY and CDR2 FYNNEI come from the germline V gene. The CDR3 spells CASNQRPYNEQFF. The CDR3 nucleotides read TGTGCCAGCAACCAGCGCCCTTACAATGAGCAGTTCTTC.

The chain uses TRBV7-4 and TRBJ2-3; D unresolved. V was pared by 1 base and J by 4 bases, with 9 bases between. Looked up from germline, CDR1 is SGHVT and CDR2 is SQSDAQ. The CDR3 spans 14 residues. The CDR3 loop reads CASSLDQYADTQYF. The CDR3 DNA sequence: TGTGCCAGCAGCTTAGATCAGTATGCAGATACGCAGTATTTT. Complete variable domain (other parts from reference TRBV7-4 and TRBJ2-3): GAGVSQSPRYKVAKRGRDVALRCDSISGHVTLYWYRQTLGQGSEVLTYSQSDAQRDKSGRPSGRFSAERPERSVSTLKIQRTEQGDSAVYLCASSLDQYADTQYFGPGTRLTVL.

V and J are TRBV19 and TRBJ2-7, with TRBD2 identical over 8 bases. Germline V lookup: CDR1 LNHDA, CDR2 SQIVND (reference sequence). The CDR3 is made up of 14 amino acids. Trimming at V came to 6 bases and at J to 5 bases, leaving 9 bases not matched to a gene. CDR3 in DNA: TGTGCCAGTAGCCACGGGACTAGTTTCCACGAGCAGTACTTC. Translated: CASSHGTSFHEQYF.

This chain joins TRBV18 and TRBJ2-3; maybe TRBD2 (5 bases). Germline CDR1 and CDR2: KGHSH and LQKENI. CDR3 length: 16 residues. V was shortened by 3 bases and J by 4 bases, with 17 bases between the two germline ends. Here the CDR3 reads CASSPIPGVSADTQYF. Written as DNA, the CDR3 is TGTGCCAGCTCACCCATCCCCGGGGTGAGCGCAGATACGCAGTATTTT.

This clone was found once. The chain carries TRBV4-3 and TRBJ1-2, with D uncertain. The germline gives CDR1 LGHNA, CDR2 YSLEER. V lost 0 bases and J 8 bases, leaving 16 bases between the germline ends. This CDR3 spans 15 amino acids. The CDR3 region is CASSQDAAGFGGYTF. As DNA, the CDR3 is TGCGCCAGCAGCCAAGATGCGGCCGGATTTGGAGGCTACACCTTC.

The genes are TRBV4-2 and TRBJ1-1; D is undetermined. Trimming removed 5 bases at V and 1 base at J, with 14 bases between. This CDR3 spans 15 amino acids. Looked up from germline, CDR1 is LGHNA and CDR2 is YNFKEQ. The CDR3 reads CASSGLLESNTEAFF. The CDR3 bases are TGTGCCAGCAGCGGATTACTAGAATCGAACACTGAAGCTTTCTTT.

V and J are TRBV7-9 and TRBJ2-5, with 7 bases that match TRBD1. Germline CDR1 is SEHNR and CDR2 is FQNEAQ (reference sequence). This CDR3 contains 14 residues. V trimming: 6 bases; J trimming: 4 bases; junction bases outside the gene matches: 8. The CDR3 region is CASSQWTGRETQYF. The CDR3 nucleotides are TGTGCCAGCAGTCAGTGGACAGGTCGAGAGACCCAGTACTTC.

The chain carries TRBV9 and TRBJ2-7; D is perhaps TRBD2 (7 bases). Germline CDR1 SGDLS, CDR2 YYNGEE. The CDR3 is 14 amino acids. V was shortened by 7 bases and J by 2 bases, with 16 bases between the two germline ends. The CDR3 loop is CASGGGGATYEQYF. DNA of the CDR3: TGTGCCAGCGGGGGTGGGGGGGCAACCTACGAGCAGTACTTC.

This clone was picked up a small number of times. The chain employs TRBV5-1 and TRBJ1-1; unclear D gene. Germline lookup yields CDR1 SGHRS and CDR2 YFSETQ. Trimming took 5 bases from V and 1 from J, leaving 6 bases between them. The CDR3 consists of 12 residues. This chain's CDR3 is CASRSGNTEAFF. Written as DNA, the CDR3 is TGCGCCAGCAGGTCAGGGAACACTGAAGCTTTCTTT. The full variable domain, rest sourced from reference TRBV5-1 and TRBJ1-1, is KAGVTQTPRYLIKTRGQQVTLSCSPISGHRSVSWYQQTPGQGLQFLFEYFSETQRNKGNFPGRFSGRQFSNSRSEMNVSTLELGDSALYLCASRSGNTEAFFGQGTRLTVV.

This clone has a handful of counts. The chain links TRBV4-2 to TRBJ2-1; 8 bases agree with TRBD2. J gave up 2 bases and V 6 bases, and 9 bases lay outside the gene matches. Germline-derived CDR1 and CDR2 are LGHNA and YNFKEQ. The CDR3 is 16 residues long. As DNA, the CDR3 is TGTGCCAGCAGTCTACGTAGCGGGGTTACCTACAATGAGCAGTTCTTC. Translation gives CASSLRSGVTYNEQFF.

The genes are TRBV7-2 and TRBJ1-2, with 9 bases lining up with TRBD1. J lost 6 bases, V lost 5 bases, and 13 bases had no gene match. This CDR3 has 16 residues. In germline, CDR1 is SGHTA, CDR2 FQGNSA. For the CDR3, the DNA is TGTGCCAGCAGCCCTGTAGGGACAGGGAAGAGGAATGGCTACACCTTC. Protein: CASSPVGTGKRNGYTF.

V is TRBV29-1 and J is TRBJ1-1, with a tentative D call TRBD1 (6 bases). Trimming took 7 bases from V and 2 from J, leaving 14 bases between them. In germline, CDR1 is SQVTM, CDR2 ANQGSEA. CDR3 length: 13 amino acids. The CDR3 region has the DNA TGCAGCGCTATTCAGGGGCTTAACACTGAAGCTTTCTTT. Its translation: CSAIQGLNTEAFF.

The V gene is TRBV19, the J gene TRBJ2-3, with D unclear. Germline values: CDR1 LNHDA, CDR2 SQIVND (reference sequence). There are 14 residues in the CDR3. The germline V and J ends were trimmed by 5 bases and 0 bases, with 9 bases remaining between them. The CDR3 sequence: CASSLQASTDTQYF. The DNA of the CDR3 is TGTGCCAGTAGTCTGCAGGCCAGCACAGATACGCAGTATTTT.

V and J are TRBV6-5 and TRBJ2-7, with 8 nucleotides matching TRBD1. With V trimmed by 5 bases and J by 4 bases, 4 bases remained unmatched. This CDR3 is 13 amino acids long. Germline CDR1 MNHEY, CDR2 SVGAGI. CDR3 DNA sequence: TGTGCCAGCAGTCCCAGACAGGGGTACGAGCAGTACTTC. This gives the protein CASSPRQGYEQYF.

V and J are TRBV5-1 and TRBJ1-1, with no clear D. Germline assignment: CDR1 SGHRS and CDR2 YFSETQ. This CDR3 has 15 amino acids. V was trimmed by 4 bases and J by 1 base, leaving 14 bases between them. The CDR3 bases are TGCGCCAGCAGCCCGCGGTGGCCCGGGAACACTGAAGCTTTCTTT. Residues: CASSPRWPGNTEAFF.

V gene TRBV9 combines with J gene TRBJ1-2; maybe TRBD1 (6 bases). V lost 2 bases to trimming and J lost 2 bases, with 7 bases between them. Germline V gene sequence: CDR1 SGDLS, CDR2 YYNGEE. The CDR3 loop spans 13 amino acids. The CDR3 here is CASSVGQNYGYTF. The CDR3 DNA is TGTGCCAGCAGCGTCGGACAGAACTATGGCTACACCTTC.

This chain joins TRBV6-1 and TRBJ2-2, with 7 bases lining up with TRBD1. The CDR3 is 16 residues long. Germline CDR1 is MNHNS and CDR2 is SASEGT. V lost 1 base, J lost 6 bases, and 8 bases stayed unmatched. CDR3 nucleotide sequence: TGTGCCAGCAGTGAAGTCCCGGGACAGCTCTCCGGGGAGCTGTTTTTT. Its translation is CASSEVPGQLSGELFF.

The CDR3 DNA follows: TGTGCCATCAGTGAGTTCGGGACAAATAGCAATCAGCCCCAGCATTTT. Amino acid sequence: CAISEFGTNSNQPQHF. This chain connects TRBV10-3 to TRBJ1-5, with a weak D call TRBD1 (6 bases). The CDR3 loop spans 16 amino acids. V lost 1 base and J lost 0, with 10 bases in between. The germline V gene has CDR1 ENHRY and CDR2 SYGVKD.

This sequence joins TRBV10-3 and TRBJ1-2; TRBD1 might be the D (5 bases). V lost 5 bases to trimming and J lost 2 bases, with 6 bases between them. There are 12 residues in the CDR3. Germline loops: CDR1 ENHRY, CDR2 SYGVKD. DNA for the CDR3: TGTGCCATCAGTCGACAGAACTATGGCTACACCTTC. Translated: CAISRQNYGYTF.

The chain recombines TRBV11-2 with TRBJ2-7; D ambiguous. V was shortened by 6 bases and J by 6 bases, with 6 bases between the two germline ends. The germline CDR1 and CDR2 sequences are SGHAT and FQNNGV. The CDR3 extends over 10 amino acids. The CDR3 here is CASSRLEQYF. For the CDR3, the DNA is TGTGCCAGCAGTCGTCTCGAGCAGTACTTC. The full variable domain, its missing parts supplied by reference TRBV11-2 and TRBJ2-7, is EAGVAQSPRYKIIEKRQSVAFWCNPISGHATLYWYQQILGQGPKLLIQFQNNGVVDDSQLPKDRFSAERLKGVDSTLKIQPAKLEDSAVYLCASSRLEQYFGPGTRLTVT.

The V call is TRBV5-1, the J call TRBJ2-7, with 7 bases matching TRBD1. This CDR3 spans 15 amino acids. The V segment lost 4 bases and the J segment 2 bases; nucleotides outside the gene matches: 9. Germline V gene lookup returns CDR1 SGHRS and CDR2 YFSETQ. CDR3 in amino acids: CASSPTQGEAYEQYF. The DNA of the CDR3 is TGCGCCAGCAGCCCGACTCAGGGGGAAGCCTACGAGCAGTACTTC.

The sample holds a few counts of this clone. This chain links TRBV5-6 with TRBJ1-4; D is perhaps TRBD1 (5 bases). Trimming took 6 bases from V and 5 from J, leaving 20 bases between them. Per the germline V gene, CDR1 is SGHDT and CDR2 is YYEEEE. The CDR3 contains 16 residues. CDR3 nucleotides: TGTGCCAGCACCACCGGGACGGGGGGAGTGAATGAAAAACTGTTTTTT. Protein: CASTTGTGGVNEKLFF. Supplemented by reference TRBV5-6 and TRBJ1-4, the full variable domain reads DAGVTQSPTHLIKTRGQQVTLRCSPKSGHDTVSWYQQALGQGPQFIFQYYEEEERQRGNFPDRFSGHQFPNYSSELNVNALLLGDSALYLCASTTGTGGVNEKLFFGSGTQLSVL.

V gene TRBV11-2 combines with J gene TRBJ1-5, with 8 positions matching TRBD1. This CDR3 contains 14 residues. V shed 5 bases, J shed 3 bases, and the junction held 3 bases outside the gene matches. Germline CDR1 is SGHAT and CDR2 is FQNNGV. The CDR3 reads CASSPDRVNQPQHF. CDR3 coding DNA: TGTGCCAGCAGCCCGGACAGGGTCAATCAGCCCCAGCATTTT.